What follows is one T cell receptor beta chain and its context. What it binds is unknown. Sample-barcoded 5' priming and a J-beta primer mix drove a second PCR of roughly 6 to 12 cycles. In TCRdb, the 5' RACE reads were re-called with MiXCR into one record per CDR3 protein. The repertoire consists of some 1.5 million distinct CDR3 sequences, with under 55% occurring once and the leading ten covering about 4.1%. This specimen comes from a study of blood T cells in healthy people across ages. Regarding the study as a whole: Expanded clonotype shifts may have been confounded, as the donors had an unknown CMV status.

Germline V gene lookup returns CDR1 MGHRA and CDR2 YSYEKL. The V gene lost 4 bases and the J gene lost 5 bases, with 17 bases spanning the gap. The CDR3 has 15 amino acids. Material for sequencing was blood. The clonotype was recovered from a woman aged 18-35 years in good health. The chain links TRBV4-1 to TRBJ1-2, with D possibly TRBD1 on 6 matching bases. This chain's CDR3 is CASSLLTGDPYGYTF. CDR3 DNA sequence: TGCGCCAGCAGCCTATTGACAGGAGACCCTTATGGCTACACCTTC.